This TCR beta chain was identified during a study of cytomegalovirus exposure and HLA in healthy donors. Study-level results: By HLA locus, TCR association rates varied in a later analysis, with DRB1 showing the most and HLA-C the fewest.

This CDR3 has 14 amino acids. V gave up 3 bases and J gave up 2 bases, with 10 bases separating them. CDR1 LNHNV and CDR2 YYDKDF come from the germline V gene (reference sequence). In the case of this clone: What it binds is not known.

The PCR had 60 Vbeta and 13 Jbeta primers. The table came from immunoSEQ multiplex PCR; TCRdb's copy has only in-frame clones and leaves some out. The sample comprises some 65,000 clones, around 80% of which are singletons, and about 3% rests with the top ten. The rearrangement uses TRBV15 and TRBJ1-1; D gene unclear. The TCR comes from a girl between 5 and 17 years old in good health and CMV-seropositive. Sequences were obtained from PBMCs. DNA for the CDR3: TGTGCCACCAGCAGTCCGTCGGGTAACACTGAAGCTTTCTTT. Protein product: CATSSPSGNTEAFF. The full variable domain, with the rest looked up from reference TRBV15 and TRBJ1-1, is DAMVIQNPRYQVTQFGKPVTLSCSQTLNHNVMYWYQQKSSQAPKLLFHYYDKDFNNEADTPDNFQSRRPNTSFCFLDIRSPGLGDTAMYLCATSSPSGNTEAFFGQGTRLTVV.